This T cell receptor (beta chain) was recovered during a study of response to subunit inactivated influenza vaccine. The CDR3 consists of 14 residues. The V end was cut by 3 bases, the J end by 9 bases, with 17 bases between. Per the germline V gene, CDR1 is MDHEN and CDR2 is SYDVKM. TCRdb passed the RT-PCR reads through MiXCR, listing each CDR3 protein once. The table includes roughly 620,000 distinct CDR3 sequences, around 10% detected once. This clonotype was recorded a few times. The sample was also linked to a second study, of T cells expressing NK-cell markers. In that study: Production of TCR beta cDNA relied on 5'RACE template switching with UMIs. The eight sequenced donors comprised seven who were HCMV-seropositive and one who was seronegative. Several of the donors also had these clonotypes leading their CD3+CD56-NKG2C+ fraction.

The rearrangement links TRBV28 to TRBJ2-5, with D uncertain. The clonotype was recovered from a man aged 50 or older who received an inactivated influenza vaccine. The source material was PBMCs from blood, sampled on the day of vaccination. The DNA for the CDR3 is TGTGCCAGCAGTTTGGCCTTTGAGGCCGTCTCCCAGTACTTC. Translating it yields CASSLAFEAVSQYF.